Below are 16 T cell receptor beta chains sequenced from a single sample in a study of cytotoxic CD8 clonotypes in ibrutinib-treated CLL. The protocol was immunoSEQ multiplex PCR, while the TCRdb copy is restricted to in-frame clones and leaves out a portion. The sample holds roughly 23,000 clones, 74% seen once. The input for sequencing was PBMCs, taken before ibrutinib treatment. Receptor source: a human donor with chronic lymphocytic leukemia.

The V gene is TRBV19, the J gene TRBJ1-5; maybe TRBD1 (5 bases). The germline V gene has CDR1 LNHDA and CDR2 SQIVND (reference sequence). The CDR3 is 15 amino acids. V was shortened by 1 base and J by 0 bases, with 7 bases between the two germline ends. The CDR3 here is CASSIATDSNQPQHF. The CDR3 DNA follows: TGTGCCAGTAGTATAGCGACAGATAGCAATCAGCCCCAGCATTTT.

The V call is TRBV7-9, the J call TRBJ2-7; D remains unclear. This CDR3 spans 15 amino acids. With 2 bases removed from V and 1 base from J, the gap between germline ends came to 12 bases. The germline gives CDR1 SEHNR, CDR2 FQNEAQ (reference sequence). CDR3 nucleotide sequence: TGTGCCAGCAGCTTACTATCTGAGACTTCCTACGAGCAGTACTTC. It translates to CASSLLSETSYEQYF.

In DNA, the CDR3 is TGTGCCACCAGCAGCCACAGGGAGCCGTACGAGCAGTACTTC. It yields the protein CATSSHREPYEQYF. This rearrangement joins TRBV15 to TRBJ2-7; possible D gene TRBD1, 6 bases. Germline V gene lookup returns CDR1 LNHNV and CDR2 YYDKDF (reference sequence). This CDR3 has 14 amino acids. Trimming left V 3 bases short and J 4 bases short, with 13 bases between.

The chain uses TRBV5-4 and TRBJ2-3; 16 nucleotides match TRBD2. The CDR3 spans 16 residues. The trim removed 3 bases at V and 4 bases at J, leaving 2 bases unmatched. Germline values: CDR1 SGHNT, CDR2 YYREEE (reference sequence). CDR3 DNA: TGTGCCAGCAGCTCGGGACTAGCGGGAGGGTCAGATACGCAGTATTTT. It is translated as CASSSGLAGGSDTQYF.

The chain recombines TRBV7-9 with TRBJ2-3; D gene uncertain. Germline CDR1 is SEHNR and CDR2 is FQNEAQ (reference sequence). The CDR3 has 14 residues. V gave up 3 bases and J gave up 6 bases, with 13 bases separating them. The CDR3 DNA sequence: TGTGCCAGCAGCTTCCCCGTCAAAGGGGATACGCAGTATTTT. Its translation: CASSFPVKGDTQYF.

This clone showed up just a few times. The rearrangement links TRBV18 to TRBJ2-7, with D perhaps being TRBD1 or TRBD2 (5 bases each). This CDR3 has 13 amino acids. V lost 9 bases, J lost 0 bases, and 12 bases lay in between. Germline CDR1 KGHSH, CDR2 LQKENI. The CDR3 protein is CASNGAISYEQYF. The CDR3 DNA is TGTGCCAGTAACGGGGCCATCTCCTACGAGCAGTACTTC.

CDR3 protein: CASTSGLAGSSSYNEQFF. CDR3 nucleotides: TGTGCCAGCACATCGGGACTAGCGGGGAGTAGCTCCTACAATGAGCAGTTCTTC. The V gene is TRBV28, the J gene TRBJ2-1; 13 bases fit TRBD2. The CDR3 totals 18 residues. V gave up 7 bases and J gave up 0 bases; unmatched junction bases: 9. CDR1 MDHEN and CDR2 SYDVKM come from the germline V gene.

This clone appeared a few times. The chain carries TRBV11-3 and TRBJ2-5; D perhaps matches TRBD1 (6 bases). Germline V CDR1 and CDR2: SGHNT, YENEEA. Trimming stripped 3 bases from V and 5 bases from J, with 7 bases between. The CDR3 covers 12 residues. CDR3 sequence (DNA): TGTGCCAGCAGCTTTAGGGGGGAGACCCAGTACTTC. Its translation is CASSFRGETQYF.

The chain couples TRBV5-6 to TRBJ2-7, with 10 bases lining up with TRBD1. CDR3 length: 16 amino acids. CDR1 is SGHDT, CDR2 YYEEEE, per germline. V lost 0 bases, J lost 2 bases, and 5 bases stayed unmatched. CDR3 loop: CASSLVGGQGTYEQYF. The CDR3 DNA reads TGTGCCAGCAGCTTGGTTGGGGGACAGGGGACCTACGAGCAGTACTTC.

Only a few counts were recorded for this clone. The chain is built from TRBV5-1 and TRBJ2-1; 8 nucleotides line up with TRBD1. V lost 3 bases and J lost 3; bases outside the gene matches: 8. Germline CDR1 is SGHRS and CDR2 is YFSETQ. CDR3 length equals 16 residues. The CDR3 loop is CASSSTGGRNYNEQFF. The CDR3 nucleotides read TGCGCCAGCAGCTCTACAGGGGGGAGAAACTACAATGAGCAGTTCTTC.

CDR3 amino acids: CASSATGTYEQYF. CDR3 DNA sequence: TGTGCCAGCAGTGCGACGGGAACCTACGAGCAGTACTTC. V usage is TRBV5-6 and J usage is TRBJ2-7; weak D call: TRBD2 (5 bases). V dropped 5 bases and J dropped 2 bases, with 11 bases sitting between them. Germline lookup yields CDR1 SGHDT and CDR2 YYEEEE. The CDR3 is 13 amino acids.

This rearrangement joins TRBV5-4 to TRBJ2-7; D is uncertain. Trimming pared 2 bases from V and 3 bases from J, leaving 9 bases between. Germline-derived CDR1 and CDR2 are SGHNT and YYREEE (reference sequence). The CDR3 extends over 13 amino acids. CDR3 in amino acids: CASSFDVDYEQYF. Here the CDR3 DNA reads TGTGCCAGCAGCTTCGACGTTGACTACGAGCAGTACTTC.

The rearrangement uses TRBV19 and TRBJ2-1; D ambiguous. This CDR3 is 12 amino acids long. From germline, CDR1 is LNHDA and CDR2 SQIVND (reference sequence). Trimming took off 2 bases at V and 8 bases at J, with 7 bases between the two ends. CDR3 DNA sequence: TGTGCCAGTAGTATAAGCAGCCATGAGCAGTTCTTC. Translation: CASSISSHEQFF.

Only a few counts were recorded for this clone. J is TRBJ2-5 and V is TRBV6-6, with D perhaps matching TRBD1 (6 bases). This CDR3 contains 16 residues. Per germline, CDR1 MNHNY and CDR2 SVGAGI (reference sequence). Trimming removed 0 bases at V and 2 bases at J, with 13 bases between. The CDR3 sequence: CASSYSTGGRQETQYF. CDR3 DNA sequence: TGTGCCAGCAGTTACTCGACTGGGGGCCGGCAAGAGACCCAGTACTTC.

The DNA for the CDR3 is TGTGCCAGCAGTGTGGGCCCCGGAGGCACCATATATTTT. Its protein product is CASSVGPGGTIYF. The chain is built from TRBV2 and TRBJ1-3, with D unresolved. V was shortened by 4 bases and J by 9 bases, with 13 bases between the two germline ends. The CDR3 covers 13 residues. CDR1 and CDR2 (germline): SNHLY, FYNNEI.

This clone is a singleton in its sample. The chain uses TRBV10-3 and TRBJ2-5; D gene uncertain. The V end lost 0 bases, the J end lost 0 bases, and 5 bases lay between the germline ends. The CDR3 has 14 amino acids. CDR1 and CDR2 (germline): ENHRY, SYGVKD. In nucleotides, the CDR3 is TGTGCCATCAGTGAGTCGGCTGACCAAGAGACCCAGTACTTC. Protein sequence: CAISESADQETQYF.